This T cell receptor (beta chain) emerged from a study of beta chain features in type 1 diabetes. Averaging approximately 120 mL, one heparinised blood draw was given by each donor. V lost 5 bases and J lost 4; bases outside the gene matches: 7. Germline lookup yields CDR1 SQVTM and CDR2 ANQGSEA. CDR3 length: 14 amino acids. Reverse transcription of all isolated RNA meant that expressed TCRB transcripts were sequenced. This table comes from immunoSEQ multiplex PCR, and its TCRdb copy is limited to in-frame clones, with some not included. The sample contains 250,000 to 350,000 clones, 13% to 15% of which appear only once. This clone has a handful of counts.

This chain connects TRBV29-1 to TRBJ2-1, with 8 bases that match TRBD1. The TCR comes from a man aged 30 to 39 in good health. Sequenced material: central memory CD4+ T cells from blood. CDR3: CSVSEGQAYNEQFF. DNA of the CDR3: TGCAGCGTTTCGGAGGGACAGGCATACAATGAGCAGTTCTTC.